These 11 T cell receptor beta chains share one sample of origin, sequenced in a study of post-analysis software for immune sequencing data. Notes on the study in general: The study found TRBV5-6, TRBV5-1 and TRBV20-1 among 4 or 5 TRBV segments more frequent in patients than controls.

Unique molecular identifiers were carried by the TCR beta cDNA libraries. A single record per CDR3 protein comes from TCRdb applying MiXCR to the PCR reads. Of some 500,000 distinct CDR3 sequences listed, nearly 45% are singletons. What these receptors recognize is not known. The sample was blood. The origin of the receptors is a girl aged 5 to 17 with multiple sclerosis.

In this sample, this clonotype turned up a few times. This chain links TRBV29-1 with TRBJ1-1, with unresolved D. V dropped 2 bases and J dropped 7 bases, with 11 bases sitting between them. The CDR3 is made up of 12 amino acids. CDR1 SQVTM and CDR2 ANQGSEA come from the germline V gene. This chain's CDR3 is CSVEIYGREAFF. The CDR3 bases are TGCAGCGTTGAAATATACGGCCGTGAAGCTTTCTTT.

This clonotype was seen more than once but under ten times. The chain uses TRBV29-1 and TRBJ2-1; possible D gene TRBD2, 5 bases. Trimming removed 6 bases at V and 6 bases at J, with 6 bases between. The CDR3 is 10 residues long. CDR1 and CDR2 from the germline V gene are SQVTM and ANQGSEA. This chain's CDR3 is CSVTTNEQFF. CDR3 sequence (DNA): TGCAGCGTGACTACCAATGAGCAGTTCTTC.

This clonotype was seen only a few times. This chain links TRBV20-1 with TRBJ2-5; 8 bases align to TRBD1. Germline CDR1 DFQATT, CDR2 SNEGSKA (reference sequence). The trim removed 0 bases at V and 3 bases at J, leaving 3 bases unmatched. This CDR3 contains 14 residues. The CDR3 DNA reads as TGCAGTGCTAGAGATTACAGGGGGGAAGAGACCCAGTACTTC. Translated: CSARDYRGEETQYF.

The genes are TRBV20-1 and TRBJ2-3, with 7 bases that match TRBD2. In germline, CDR1 is DFQATT, CDR2 SNEGSKA (reference sequence). V lost 2 bases to trimming and J lost 8 bases; unmatched junction nucleotides: 16. The CDR3 spans 16 residues. The CDR3 nucleotides are TGCAGTGCTAGATTTGCGGCGGGAGATTTGTTTGGTACGCAGTATTTT. Translation gives CSARFAAGDLFGTQYF.

The gene calls are TRBV7-2 and TRBJ2-7, with D perhaps matching TRBD2 (5 bases). Per germline, CDR1 SGHTA and CDR2 FQGNSA. V lost 5 bases and J lost 3, with 14 bases in between. This CDR3 contains 14 residues. CDR3 DNA: TGTGCCAGCAGCCCTAGCCATTCATACTACGAGCAGTACTTC. This encodes CASSPSHSYYEQYF.

This sequence joins TRBV4-2 and TRBJ1-1; D is possibly TRBD1 (5 bases). The germline gives CDR1 LGHNA, CDR2 YNFKEQ. V lost 3 bases and J lost 0, with 11 bases in between. The CDR3 sequence is 15 residues long. The CDR3 sequence: CASSQTVTMNTEAFF. CDR3 nucleotide sequence: TGTGCCAGCAGCCAGACAGTCACCATGAACACTGAAGCTTTCTTT.

The genes are TRBV3-1 and TRBJ2-7, with D perhaps TRBD2 (5 bases). The DNA end favors TRBJ2-5, so the J call may be wrong. There are 15 residues in the CDR3. Germline V gene sequence: CDR1 LGHDT, CDR2 YNNKEL (reference sequence). In nucleotides, the CDR3 is TGTGCCAGCAGCCCGAGGAGCGGAGTCCAAGAGACCCAGTACTTC. Translating gives CASSPRSGVQETQYF.

This clonotype was observed once. The junction departs from the called germline gene at one end, perhaps through a read error. The V call is TRBV15, the J call TRBJ2-3, with TRBD1 as a possible D gene (5 bases). Germline V lookup: CDR1 LNHNV, CDR2 YYDKDF (reference sequence). The CDR3 has 14 amino acids. The CDR3 DNA is TGTGCCGCCAGCAGGGCTTACCCCACAGATACGCAGTATTTT. As protein: CAASRAYPTDTQYF.

This chain connects TRBV4-1 to TRBJ2-5, with 13 bases matching TRBD2. J lost 0 bases, V lost 3 bases, and 7 bases had no gene match. CDR1 is MGHRA, CDR2 YSYEKL, per germline. The CDR3 is 18 amino acids. This CDR3 reads CASSQQGLAGSYQETQYF. Written as DNA, the CDR3 is TGCGCCAGCAGCCAGCAGGGACTAGCGGGATCGTACCAAGAGACCCAGTACTTC.

The chain combines TRBV25-1 with TRBJ1-5; 7 nucleotides agree with TRBD1. The CDR3 loop spans 15 amino acids. Germline loops: CDR1 MGHDK, CDR2 SYGVNS. Unmatched junction bases numbered 6, after V lost 4 bases and J lost 3 bases. CDR3 DNA sequence: TGTGCCAGCAGTGGATCGGGACAGTCCAATCAGCCCCAGCATTTT. This codes for CASSGSGQSNQPQHF.

V is TRBV29-1 and J is TRBJ2-7; D possibly corresponds to TRBD1 (7 bases). CDR1 is SQVTM, CDR2 ANQGSEA, per germline. CDR3 length equals 13 residues. Trimming shortened V by 8 bases and J by 6 bases, and 20 bases separated the two germline ends. The CDR3 region is CSTFTGAEGEQYF. CDR3 nucleotide sequence: TGCAGCACCTTCACAGGGGCGGAGGGCGAGCAGTACTTC.